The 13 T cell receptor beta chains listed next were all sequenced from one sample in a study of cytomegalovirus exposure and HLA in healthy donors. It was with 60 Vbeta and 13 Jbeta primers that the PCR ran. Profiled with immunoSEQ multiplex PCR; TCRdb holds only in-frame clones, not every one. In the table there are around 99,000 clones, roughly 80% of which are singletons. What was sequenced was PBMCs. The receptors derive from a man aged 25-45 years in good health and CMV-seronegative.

Here the CDR3 DNA reads TGTGCCAGTAGTAGGTCGGGTCTAGGTGCTTTCTTT. Encoded protein: CASSRSGLGAFF. V is TRBV19 and J is TRBJ1-1, with D unclear. This CDR3 contains 12 residues. Germline V CDR1 and CDR2: LNHDA, SQIVND (reference sequence). Between the trimmed V and J ends, which lost 4 bases and 11 bases, there was a span of 14 bases.

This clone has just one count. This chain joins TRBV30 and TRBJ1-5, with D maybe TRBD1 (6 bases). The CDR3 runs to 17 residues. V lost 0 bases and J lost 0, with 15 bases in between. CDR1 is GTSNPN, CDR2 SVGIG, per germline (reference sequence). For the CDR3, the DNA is TGTGCCTGGAGTGTTGCCCGGACAGAGCCTAGCAATCAGCCCCAGCATTTT. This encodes CAWSVARTEPSNQPQHF.

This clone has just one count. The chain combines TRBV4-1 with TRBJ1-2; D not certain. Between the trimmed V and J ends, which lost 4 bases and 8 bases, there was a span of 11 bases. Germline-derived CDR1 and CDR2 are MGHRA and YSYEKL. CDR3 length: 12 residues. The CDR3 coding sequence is TGCGCCAGCAGCCCAGGAACCGTAGGCTACACCTTC. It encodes CASSPGTVGYTF.

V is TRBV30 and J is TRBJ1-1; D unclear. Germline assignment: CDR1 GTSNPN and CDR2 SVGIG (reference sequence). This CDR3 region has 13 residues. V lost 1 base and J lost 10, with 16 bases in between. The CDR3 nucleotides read TGTGCCTGGAGTGGATACTCCTCTCGAGGAGCTTTCTTT. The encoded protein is CAWSGYSSRGAFF.

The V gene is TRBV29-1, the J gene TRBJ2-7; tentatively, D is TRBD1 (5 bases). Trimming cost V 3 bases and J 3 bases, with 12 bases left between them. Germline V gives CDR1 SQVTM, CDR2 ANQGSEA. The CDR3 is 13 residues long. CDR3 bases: TGCAGCGTTGATAGGGGCACGGGCTACGAGCAGTACTTC. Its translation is CSVDRGTGYEQYF.

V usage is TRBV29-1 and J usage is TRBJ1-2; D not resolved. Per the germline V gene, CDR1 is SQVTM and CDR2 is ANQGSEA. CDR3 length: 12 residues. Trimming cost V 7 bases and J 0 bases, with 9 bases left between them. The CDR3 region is CSGMTPNYGYTF. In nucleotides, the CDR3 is TGCAGCGGGATGACACCTAACTATGGCTACACCTTC.

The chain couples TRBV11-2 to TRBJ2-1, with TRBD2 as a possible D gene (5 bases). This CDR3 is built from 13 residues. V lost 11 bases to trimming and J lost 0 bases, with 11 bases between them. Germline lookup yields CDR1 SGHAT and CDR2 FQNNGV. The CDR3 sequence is CAGGDSSYNEQFF. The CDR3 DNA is TGTGCCGGAGGCGATAGCTCCTACAATGAGCAGTTCTTC.

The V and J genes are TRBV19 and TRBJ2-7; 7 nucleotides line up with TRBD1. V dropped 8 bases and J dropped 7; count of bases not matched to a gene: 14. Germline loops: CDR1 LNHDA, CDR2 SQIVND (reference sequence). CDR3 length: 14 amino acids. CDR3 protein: CASATGTSYVEQYF. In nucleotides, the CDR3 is TGTGCCAGTGCGACAGGGACCTCCTACGTGGAGCAGTACTTC. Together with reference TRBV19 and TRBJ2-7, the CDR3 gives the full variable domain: DGGITQSPKYLFRKEGQNVTLSCEQNLNHDAMYWYRQDPGQGLRLIYYSQIVNDFQKGDIAEGYSVSREKKESFPLTVTSAQKNPTAFYLCASATGTSYVEQYFGPGTRLTVT.

The CDR3 region is CAWSVWRNEKLFF. In DNA, the CDR3 is TGTGCCTGGAGTGTTTGGAGGAATGAAAAACTGTTTTTT. The chain uses TRBV30 and TRBJ1-4; D gene uncertain. Deletions cut 0 bases from V and 5 bases from J, with 7 bases between. The CDR3 is 13 amino acids. Germline lookup yields CDR1 GTSNPN and CDR2 SVGIG (reference sequence).

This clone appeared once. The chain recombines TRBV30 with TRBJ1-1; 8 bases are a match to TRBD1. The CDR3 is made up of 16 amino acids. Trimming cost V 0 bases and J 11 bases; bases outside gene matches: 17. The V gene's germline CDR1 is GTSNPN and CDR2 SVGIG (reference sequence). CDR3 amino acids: CAWSVTGGRGRKVAFF. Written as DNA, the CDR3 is TGTGCCTGGAGTGTAACCGGGGGCAGGGGGCGGAAGGTTGCTTTCTTT. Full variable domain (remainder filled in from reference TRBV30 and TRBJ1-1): SQTIHQWPATLVQPVGSPLSLECTVEGTSNPNLYWYRQAAGRGLQLLFYSVGIGQISSEVPQNLSASRPQDRQFILSSKKLLLSDSGFYLCAWSVTGGRGRKVAFFGQGTRLTVV.

The chain's CDR3 is CASSPGGTEAFF. The CDR3 region has the DNA TGTGCCAGCAGTCCGGGAGGCACTGAAGCTTTCTTT. The rearrangement links TRBV6-5 to TRBJ1-1; D not certain. V lost 5 bases and J lost 4, with 8 bases in between. The length of the CDR3 is 12 residues. Germline CDR1 is MNHEY and CDR2 is SVGAGI.

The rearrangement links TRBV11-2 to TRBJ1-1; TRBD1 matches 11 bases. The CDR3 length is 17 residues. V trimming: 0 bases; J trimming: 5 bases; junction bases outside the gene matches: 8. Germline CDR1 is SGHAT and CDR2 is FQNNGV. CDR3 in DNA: TGTGCCAGCAGCTTAGATAGGGACAGGGGGGGATGGACTGAAGCTTTCTTT. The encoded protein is CASSLDRDRGGWTEAFF.

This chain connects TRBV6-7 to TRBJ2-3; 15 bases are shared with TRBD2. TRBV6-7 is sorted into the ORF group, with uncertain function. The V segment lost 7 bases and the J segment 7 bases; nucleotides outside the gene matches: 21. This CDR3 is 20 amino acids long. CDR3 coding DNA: TGTGCCAGCAATTTATCACGTTACGGGACTAGCGGGGGGAACCGTTATACGCAGTATTTT. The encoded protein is CASNLSRYGTSGGNRYTQYF.